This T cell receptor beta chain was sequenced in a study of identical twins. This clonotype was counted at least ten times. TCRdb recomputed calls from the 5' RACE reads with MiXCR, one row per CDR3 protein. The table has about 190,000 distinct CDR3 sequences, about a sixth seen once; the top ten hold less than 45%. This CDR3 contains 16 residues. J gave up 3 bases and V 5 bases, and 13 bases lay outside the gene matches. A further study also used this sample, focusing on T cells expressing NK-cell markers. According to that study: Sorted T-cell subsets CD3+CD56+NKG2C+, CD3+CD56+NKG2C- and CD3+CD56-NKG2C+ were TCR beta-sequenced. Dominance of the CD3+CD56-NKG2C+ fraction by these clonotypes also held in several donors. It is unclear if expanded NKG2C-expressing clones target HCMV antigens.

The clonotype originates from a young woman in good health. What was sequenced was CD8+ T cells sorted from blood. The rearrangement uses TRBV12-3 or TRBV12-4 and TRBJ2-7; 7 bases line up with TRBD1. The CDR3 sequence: CASSQTTGVRVYEQYF. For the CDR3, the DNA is TGTGCCAGCAGTCAAACTACAGGGGTAAGGGTCTACGAGCAGTACTTC.